The entry below describes one T cell receptor (beta chain). These data come from a study of blood T cell repertoires in COVID-19. The repertoire was sequenced with immunoSEQ multiplex PCR; TCRdb's copy has only in-frame clones and lacks some. This table holds a few hundred thousand clones, around nine tenths found once. V gave up 4 bases and J gave up 6 bases, with 13 bases separating them. Looked up from germline, CDR1 is SGHKS and CDR2 is YYEKEE (reference sequence). This CDR3 is 13 amino acids long. Material: PBMCs or T cells enriched from blood (not recorded which). This TCR was sampled from a woman between 25 and 40 years old who had recovered from COVID-19. This sequence joins TRBV5-5 and TRBJ1-1, with D uncertain. For the CDR3, the DNA is TGTGCCAGCAGCAGAACCACAGCCTCTGAAGCTTTCTTT. Translation gives CASSRTTASEAFF. The full variable domain, completed using reference TRBV5-5 and TRBJ1-1, is DAGVTQSPTHLIKTRGQQVTLRCSPISGHKSVSWYQQVLGQGPQFIFQYYEKEERGRGNFPDRFSARQFPNYSSELNVNALLLGDSALYLCASSRTTASEAFFGQGTRLTVV.